This TCR beta chain originates from a study of blood T cell repertoires in COVID-19. In the study overall: Acute and convalescent COVID-19 samples came from the United States, Italy and Spain. The cDNA or gDNA used as material had been derived from T cells, B-cell-depleted T cells, or PBMCs.

Repertoires were generated with immunoSEQ multiplex PCR, while TCRdb's copy carries only in-frame clones and drops some. Of over 80,000 clones in the sample, 80% are singletons; the top ten hold approximately 10%. V was trimmed by 4 bases and J by 5 bases, leaving 8 bases between them. The CDR3 is 12 amino acids. Sequenced: peripheral blood. The V gene is TRBV12-3 or TRBV12-4, the J gene TRBJ2-5; D is uncertain. This TCR was recovered from a woman between 65 and 79 years old with acute or convalescent COVID-19. In DNA, the CDR3 is TGTGCCAGCAGTTCGGTATTGGAGACCCAGTACTTC. Encoded protein: CASSSVLETQYF.